This TCR beta chain emerged from a study of shared clonotypes between healthy human individuals. Germline-derived CDR1 and CDR2 are LGHNA and YNFKEQ. Germline trimming cut 0 bases from V and 10 bases from J; bases unmatched to any gene: 9. The CDR3 runs 15 residues. Sequenced by immunoSEQ multiplex PCR; TCRdb stores in-frame clones only, minus some. The profile shows roughly 700,000 clones, about 74% of them singletons. V gene TRBV4-2 combines with J gene TRBJ2-4; 7 bases align to TRBD1. This receptor was taken from a woman aged 25-40 years in good health. The sample taken for sequencing was memory CD4+ T cells sorted from blood. Subset here: CD45RA-negative fraction. This CDR3 reads CASSQETGNILIQYF. CDR3 coding DNA: TGTGCCAGCAGCCAAGAGACAGGGAATATACTTATTCAGTACTTC.